This T cell receptor (beta chain) came from a study of Ad26.COV2.S vaccination and SARS-CoV-2 variants. Study-wide background: Donor was in the COV1001 Ad26.COV2.S trial arm. Intramuscular Ad26.COV2.S doses were given once or twice, 56 days apart.

Study-wide points: Non-spike TCR breadth did not differ much between vaccine and placebo recipients.

Treatment: about 20 received Ad26.COV2.S at low or high dose, single or two shots; several received placebo; per-sample allocation not given. Samples were taken on day 63 after the first vaccine or placebo injection. Vaccination used an Ad26 vector expressing Wuhan-strain SARS-CoV-2 spike. A note on this clone: As yet, its antigen is unknown.

Generated by immunoSEQ multiplex PCR, the TCRdb table keeps only in-frame clones and is missing some. This table has more than 300,000 clones, 80% to 90% appearing once. Germline CDR1 is SGHDT and CDR2 is YYEEEE. CDR3 length: 13 residues. The germline V and J ends were trimmed by 1 base and 2 bases, with 6 bases remaining between them. Here the sequenced sample was peripheral blood, taken in a trial of Ad26.COV2.S vaccine versus placebo. V is TRBV5-6 and J is TRBJ2-5, with D possibly being TRBD2 (6 bases). The sequence was collected from a person aged 18-60 years who received the Ad26.COV2.S COVID-19 vaccine or a placebo. CDR3 sequence (DNA): TGTGCCAGCAGCTTGCGGGAGCAAGAGACCCAGTACTTC. It specifies CASSLREQETQYF.